The source of this T cell receptor beta chain is a study of T cell changes during pregnancy in multiple sclerosis. Here immunoSEQ multiplex PCR was the method, and the copy in TCRdb shows in-frame clones only, minus some. In the table there are over 85,000 clones, 91% of which are singletons. Trimming removed 6 bases from V and 7 bases from J, with 15 bases in between. This CDR3 has 14 amino acids. The germline gives CDR1 KGHSH, CDR2 LQKENI. The chain links TRBV18 to TRBJ1-4; maybe TRBD1 (6 bases). This TCR came from a female donor in good health, enrolled as a control in a pregnancy study. Sequencing was performed on peripheral blood, taken after pregnancy. The CDR3 DNA sequence: TGTGCCAGCTCGCCGCAGGGGAGTGGTGAAAAACTGTTTTTT. It is translated as CASSPQGSGEKLFF.